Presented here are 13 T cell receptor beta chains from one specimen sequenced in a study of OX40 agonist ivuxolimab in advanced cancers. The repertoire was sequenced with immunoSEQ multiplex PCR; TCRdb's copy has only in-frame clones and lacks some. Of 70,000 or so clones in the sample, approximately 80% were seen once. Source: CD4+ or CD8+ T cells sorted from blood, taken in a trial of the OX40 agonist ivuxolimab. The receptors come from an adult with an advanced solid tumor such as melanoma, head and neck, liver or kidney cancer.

The CDR3, as DNA: TGTGCCAGCAGCCTTCGTGGGGGGGACACTGAAGCTTTCTTT. It codes for CASSLRGGDTEAFF. The V and J genes are TRBV9 and TRBJ1-1; D is perhaps TRBD1 (5 bases). Germline V gene sequence: CDR1 SGDLS, CDR2 YYNGEE. The CDR3 length is 14 residues. V was pared by 4 bases and J by 3 bases, with 13 bases between.

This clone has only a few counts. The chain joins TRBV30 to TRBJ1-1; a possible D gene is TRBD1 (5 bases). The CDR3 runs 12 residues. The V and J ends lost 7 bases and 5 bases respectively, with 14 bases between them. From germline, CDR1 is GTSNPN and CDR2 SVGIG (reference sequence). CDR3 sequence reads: CASHKGRTEAFF. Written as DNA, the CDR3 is TGTGCCTCTCATAAGGGACGAACTGAAGCTTTCTTT. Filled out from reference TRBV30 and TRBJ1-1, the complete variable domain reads SQTIHQWPATLVQPVGSPLSLECTVEGTSNPNLYWYRQAAGRGLQLLFYSVGIGQISSEVPQNLSASRPQDRQFILSSKKLLLSDSGFYLCASHKGRTEAFFGQGTRLTVV.

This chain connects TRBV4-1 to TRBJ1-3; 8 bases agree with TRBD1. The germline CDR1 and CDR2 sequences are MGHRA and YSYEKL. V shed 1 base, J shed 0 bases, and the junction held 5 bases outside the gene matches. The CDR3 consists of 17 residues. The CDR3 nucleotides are TGCGCCAGCAGCCAAGGGGGACAGGCTAGCTCTGGAAACACCATATATTTT. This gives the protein CASSQGGQASSGNTIYF.

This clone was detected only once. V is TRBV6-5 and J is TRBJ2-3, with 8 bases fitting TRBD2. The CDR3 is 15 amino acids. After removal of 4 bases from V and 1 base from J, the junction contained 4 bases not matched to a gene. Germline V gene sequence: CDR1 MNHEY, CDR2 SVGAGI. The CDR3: CASSSAGGRTDTQYF. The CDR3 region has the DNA TGTGCCAGCAGTTCCGCGGGGGGCCGCACAGATACGCAGTATTTT.

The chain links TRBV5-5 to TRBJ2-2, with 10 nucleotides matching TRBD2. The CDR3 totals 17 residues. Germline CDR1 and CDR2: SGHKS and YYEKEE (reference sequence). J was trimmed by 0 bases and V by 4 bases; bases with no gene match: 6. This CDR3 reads CASSLSGGTTNTGELFF. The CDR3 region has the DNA TGTGCCAGCAGCCTTAGCGGGGGGACGACGAACACCGGGGAGCTGTTTTTT.

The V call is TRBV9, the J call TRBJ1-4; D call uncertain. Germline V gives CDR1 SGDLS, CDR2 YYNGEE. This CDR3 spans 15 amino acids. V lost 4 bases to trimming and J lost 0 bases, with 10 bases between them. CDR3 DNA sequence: TGTGCCAGCAGCCCAGCCGGGGCAACTAATGAAAAACTGTTTTTT. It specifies CASSPAGATNEKLFF.

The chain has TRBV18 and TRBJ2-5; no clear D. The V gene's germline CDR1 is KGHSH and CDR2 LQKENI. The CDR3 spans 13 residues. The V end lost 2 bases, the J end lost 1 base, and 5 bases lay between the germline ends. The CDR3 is CASSPTRQETQYF. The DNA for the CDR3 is TGTGCCAGCTCACCAACCCGCCAAGAGACCCAGTACTTC.

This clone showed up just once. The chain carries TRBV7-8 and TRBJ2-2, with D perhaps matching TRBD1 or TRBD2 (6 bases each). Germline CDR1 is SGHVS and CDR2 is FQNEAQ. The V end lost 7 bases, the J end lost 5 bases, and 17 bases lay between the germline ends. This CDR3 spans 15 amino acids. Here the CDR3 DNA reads TGTGCCAGCATCACGGGGGCGTCGAGGACCGGGGAGCTGTTTTTT. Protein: CASITGASRTGELFF.

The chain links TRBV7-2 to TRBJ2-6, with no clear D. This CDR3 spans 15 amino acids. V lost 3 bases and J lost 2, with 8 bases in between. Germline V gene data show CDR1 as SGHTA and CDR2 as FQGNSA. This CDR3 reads CASSFQFTGANVLTF. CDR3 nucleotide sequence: TGTGCCAGCAGCTTCCAGTTTACTGGGGCCAACGTCCTGACTTTC.

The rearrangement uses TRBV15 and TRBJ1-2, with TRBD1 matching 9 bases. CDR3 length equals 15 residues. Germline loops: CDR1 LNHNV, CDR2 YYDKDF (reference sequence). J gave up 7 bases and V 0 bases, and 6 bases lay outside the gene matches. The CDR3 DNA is TGTGCCACCAGCAGAGATCTGACAGGGGGGTCTGGCTACACCTTC. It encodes CATSRDLTGGSGYTF. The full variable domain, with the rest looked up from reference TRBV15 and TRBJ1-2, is DAMVIQNPRYQVTQFGKPVTLSCSQTLNHNVMYWYQQKSSQAPKLLFHYYDKDFNNEADTPDNFQSRRPNTSFCFLDIRSPGLGDTAMYLCATSRDLTGGSGYTFGSGTRLTVV.

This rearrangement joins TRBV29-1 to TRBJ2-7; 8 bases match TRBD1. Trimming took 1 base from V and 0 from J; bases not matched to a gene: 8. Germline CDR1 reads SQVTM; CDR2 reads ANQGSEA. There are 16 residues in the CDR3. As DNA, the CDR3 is TGCAGCGTTGAAGGTTTATACAGGGGGAGCTCCTACGAGCAGTACTTC. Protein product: CSVEGLYRGSSYEQYF.

In DNA form, the CDR3 reads TGTGCCATCAGCGAGGGGGGTGAGCAGTTCTTC. Its protein product is CAISEGGEQFF. The gene calls are TRBV10-3 and TRBJ2-1; TRBD1 or TRBD2 may be the D gene (6 bases each). The ends were cut back, 6 bases at V and 9 bases at J, with 9 bases in the middle. Germline V lookup: CDR1 ENHRY, CDR2 SYGVKD. The CDR3 is 11 amino acids.

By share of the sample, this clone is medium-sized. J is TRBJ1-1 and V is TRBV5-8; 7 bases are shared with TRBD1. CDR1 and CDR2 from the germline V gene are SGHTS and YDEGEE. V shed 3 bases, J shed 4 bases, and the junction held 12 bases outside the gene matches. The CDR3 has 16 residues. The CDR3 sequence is CASSSLVTGVGTEAFF. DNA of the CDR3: TGTGCCAGCAGCTCATTAGTAACAGGGGTGGGCACTGAAGCTTTCTTT. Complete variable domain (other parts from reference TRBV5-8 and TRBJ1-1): EAGVTQSPTHLIKTRGQQATLRCSPISGHTSVYWYQQALGLGLQFLLWYDEGEERNRGNFPPRFSGRQFPNYSSELNVNALELEDSALYLCASSSLVTGVGTEAFFGQGTRLTVV.